The 4 T cell receptor beta chains listed next were all sequenced from one sample in a study of CD8+ T cells in alopecia areata. RNA was isolated and reverse transcribed to cDNA, the sequencing template. Sequencing was performed with immunoSEQ multiplex PCR; in TCRdb, only in-frame clones are kept and a portion is missing. This table has 200,000 to 250,000 clones, around 62% appearing once. The source was CD4+ T cells sorted from blood, collected at week 0. These TCRs come from a human donor with alopecia areata.

J is TRBJ2-1 and V is TRBV29-1, with D hard to call. V was trimmed by 1 base and J by 5 bases, leaving 15 bases between them. The germline V gene has CDR1 SQVTM and CDR2 ANQGSEA. The CDR3 totals 15 residues. CDR3 loop: CSVEGAGQRNNEQFF. The CDR3 DNA follows: TGCAGCGTTGAAGGAGCCGGTCAAAGAAACAATGAGCAGTTCTTC.

This sequence joins TRBV7-8 and TRBJ1-2; D remains ambiguous. Deletions cut 0 bases from V and 6 bases from J, with 11 bases between. Germline loops: CDR1 SGHVS, CDR2 FQNEAQ. The length of the CDR3 is 14 residues. The CDR3 DNA sequence: TGTGCCAGCAGCTTAGCTGAAACTGGGGATGGCTACACCTTC. Translating it yields CASSLAETGDGYTF.

The V and J genes are TRBV30 and TRBJ1-2, with D possibly being TRBD1 (5 bases). Germline V gives CDR1 GTSNPN, CDR2 SVGIG (reference sequence). This CDR3 is built from 13 residues. Trimming took 2 bases from V and 6 from J, leaving 13 bases between them. Here the CDR3 reads CAWSKGDPDGYTF. CDR3 coding DNA: TGTGCCTGGAGTAAAGGGGACCCGGATGGCTACACCTTC.

The V and J genes are TRBV7-2 and TRBJ2-1, with 10 bases fitting TRBD2. The junction had 7 bases not matched to a gene; V was cut back by 3 bases and J by 8 bases. Germline V gene sequence: CDR1 SGHTA, CDR2 FQGNSA. CDR3 length: 15 amino acids. CDR3 loop: CASSLGLAGVYEQFF. CDR3 bases: TGTGCCAGCAGCTTGGGGCTAGCGGGAGTTTATGAGCAGTTCTTC.